This is a list of T cell receptor beta chains from one sample in a study of T-cell memory formation after mild COVID-19. TCRdb redid the calling of the 5' RACE reads with MiXCR, one entry per CDR3 protein. The sample has just over 200,000 distinct CDR3 sequences; 9.5% are singletons. The sample comprised PBMCs or a T cell subset sorted from them (not recorded which). These receptors all stem from a man between 18 and 29 years old who had mild COVID-19 (a few samples of this study predate the infection). Cell type and time point are not known. Both conserved end residues are part of each CDR3. Fields, in order: D gene, clone size, V gene, J gene, CDR3 DNA, CDR3 protein. A D gene is named only where the DNA matches it firmly. Some rows mark clone size as missing; the rest say once, few, many or name a class of expanded clone.

D gene: TRBD1
clone size: many
V gene: TRBV12-3/TRBV12-4
J gene: TRBJ2-5
CDR3 DNA: TGTGCCAGCAGACAGGGGGCCCGGGAGACCCAGTACTTC
CDR3 protein: CASRQGARETQYF

D gene: NA
clone size: few
V gene: TRBV4-1
J gene: TRBJ2-5
CDR3 DNA: TGCGCCAGTTCGGACCTTTCGGAAAAGACCCAGTACTTC
CDR3 protein: CASSDLSEKTQYF

D gene: NA
clone size: few
V gene: TRBV18
J gene: TRBJ1-2
CDR3 DNA: TGTGCCAGCTCGGGGAGTGCAGGGGATCCCTCCGGCTACACCTTC
CDR3 protein: CASSGSAGDPSGYTF

D gene: NA
clone size: NA
V gene: TRBV24-1
J gene: TRBJ1-5
CDR3 DNA: TGTGCCACCAGTCGGGCAGAGAACAATCAGCCCCAGCATTTT
CDR3 protein: CATSRAENNQPQHF

D gene: TRBD2
clone size: few
V gene: TRBV5-1
J gene: TRBJ2-1
CDR3 DNA: TGCGCCAGCTACCCTAGCGGGGGCCCCTACAATGAGCAGTTCTTC
CDR3 protein: CASYPSGGPYNEQFF

D gene: NA
clone size: many
V gene: TRBV7-9
J gene: TRBJ2-5
CDR3 DNA: TGTGCCAGCAGCTTAGATTTTAGAGAGACCCAGTACTTC
CDR3 protein: CASSLDFRETQYF

D gene: TRBD2
clone size: NA
V gene: TRBV6-2/TRBV6-3
J gene: TRBJ2-1
CDR3 DNA: TGTGCCAGCAGTCTGACCCCCCCGAGCGGGACCGGGAGCTCCTACAATGAGCAGTTCTTC
CDR3 protein: CASSLTPPSGTGSSYNEQFF

D gene: TRBD1
clone size: NA
V gene: TRBV7-2
J gene: TRBJ1-5
CDR3 DNA: TGTGCCAGCAGCGGAGGACAGGGACATAGCAATCAGCCCCAGCATTTT
CDR3 protein: CASSGGQGHSNQPQHF

D gene: TRBD2
clone size: many
V gene: TRBV20-1
J gene: TRBJ2-3
CDR3 DNA: TGCAGTGCTAGACGGGGTAGCGGGGGGGCAGGCACAGATACGCAGTATTTT
CDR3 protein: CSARRGSGGAGTDTQYF

D gene: NA
clone size: NA
V gene: TRBV9
J gene: TRBJ1-5
CDR3 DNA: TGTGCCAGCAGCTCGGGCCCCGGGGAAGGCAATCAGCCCCAGCATTTT
CDR3 protein: CASSSGPGEGNQPQHF

D gene: NA
clone size: many
V gene: TRBV2
J gene: TRBJ2-5
CDR3 DNA: TGTGCCAGCAGGAAAGATCAAGAGACCCAGTACTTC
CDR3 protein: CASRKDQETQYF

D gene: NA
clone size: few
V gene: TRBV29-1
J gene: TRBJ2-7
CDR3 DNA: TGCAGCGTGACTGACGGATCCTACGAGCAGTACTTC
CDR3 protein: CSVTDGSYEQYF

D gene: NA
clone size: NA
V gene: TRBV28
J gene: TRBJ2-7
CDR3 DNA: TGTGCCAGCAGTTTCAGGGATTGGGAGCAGTACTTC
CDR3 protein: CASSFRDWEQYF

D gene: NA
clone size: few
V gene: TRBV5-1
J gene: TRBJ2-6
CDR3 DNA: TGCGCCAGCAGCTCAACAGTAGCCTCTGGGGCCAACGTCCTGACTTTC
CDR3 protein: CASSSTVASGANVLTF

D gene: NA
clone size: NA
V gene: TRBV10-3
J gene: TRBJ1-1
CDR3 DNA: TGTGCCATCAGTGAGGTGGGTCGAAGGACTGAAGCTTTCTTT
CDR3 protein: CAISEVGRRTEAFF

D gene: NA
clone size: NA
V gene: TRBV6-2/TRBV6-3
J gene: TRBJ1-2
CDR3 DNA: TGTGCCAGCAGCTCCCCCCCGTGGGGTTATGGCTACACCTTC
CDR3 protein: CASSSPPWGYGYTF

D gene: TRBD1
clone size: few
V gene: TRBV11-2
J gene: TRBJ2-2
CDR3 DNA: TGTGCCAGCAGCTGGGACAGGGGGTCTACCGGGGAGCTGTTTTTT
CDR3 protein: CASSWDRGSTGELFF

D gene: TRBD1
clone size: NA
V gene: TRBV3-1
J gene: TRBJ2-5
CDR3 DNA: TGTGCCAGCAACCCGTGGACAGGGGGCTTGGAGACCCAGTACTTC
CDR3 protein: CASNPWTGGLETQYF

D gene: TRBD1
clone size: few
V gene: TRBV20-1
J gene: TRBJ1-3
CDR3 DNA: TGCAGTGCCAAGGGACAGGGGGGAGACACCATATATTTT
CDR3 protein: CSAKGQGGDTIYF

D gene: NA
clone size: many
V gene: TRBV4-3
J gene: TRBJ2-7
CDR3 DNA: TGCGCCAGCAGCCAAGAATTTATGGGGGGCGGGCAGTACTTC
CDR3 protein: CASSQEFMGGGQYF

D gene: NA
clone size: NA
V gene: TRBV12-5
J gene: TRBJ2-1
CDR3 DNA: TGTGCTAGTGGCCATGGTAGATTGAACAATGAGCAGTTCTTC
CDR3 protein: CASGHGRLNNEQFF

D gene: NA
clone size: many
V gene: TRBV27
J gene: TRBJ2-2
CDR3 DNA: TGTGCCAGCCGAAGAGGACAGAACACCGGGGAGCTGTTTTTT
CDR3 protein: CASRRGQNTGELFF

D gene: NA
clone size: many
V gene: TRBV5-1
J gene: TRBJ2-7
CDR3 DNA: TGCGCCAGCAGCTTGAACAGGGCGGGGGAGCAGTACTTC
CDR3 protein: CASSLNRAGEQYF

D gene: NA
clone size: NA
V gene: TRBV2
J gene: TRBJ1-4
CDR3 DNA: TGTGCCAGCAGCGGCATAACATTTGAAAAACTGTTTTTT
CDR3 protein: CASSGITFEKLFF

D gene: NA
clone size: NA
V gene: TRBV12-5
J gene: TRBJ2-1
CDR3 DNA: TGTGCTAGTGGGGCTAGGAGTTGGGCTCATGAGCAGTTCTTC
CDR3 protein: CASGARSWAHEQFF

D gene: TRBD1
clone size: NA
V gene: TRBV29-1
J gene: TRBJ1-2
CDR3 DNA: TGCAGCGTTGGAGAAGGGGGCGGCTATGGCTACACCTTC
CDR3 protein: CSVGEGGGYGYTF

D gene: NA
clone size: NA
V gene: TRBV20-1
J gene: TRBJ1-1
CDR3 DNA: TGCAGTGCGAAAAACCGGGCTGCTTTCTTT
CDR3 protein: CSAKNRAAFF

D gene: TRBD1
clone size: few
V gene: TRBV29-1
J gene: TRBJ1-2
CDR3 DNA: TGCAGCGTCGGACAGGATTATGGCTACACCTTC
CDR3 protein: CSVGQDYGYTF

D gene: NA
clone size: many
V gene: TRBV18
J gene: TRBJ2-7
CDR3 DNA: TGTGCCAGCTCACAGGCTAACTACGAGCAGTACTTC
CDR3 protein: CASSQANYEQYF

D gene: NA
clone size: few
V gene: TRBV19
J gene: TRBJ1-2
CDR3 DNA: TGTGCCAGTAGTTACAGATCAGGATATGGCTACACCTTC
CDR3 protein: CASSYRSGYGYTF

D gene: NA
clone size: many
V gene: TRBV5-1
J gene: TRBJ1-1
CDR3 DNA: TGCGCCAGCAGCTTGTTGTCCGCCGGGGTGAACACTGAAGCTTTCTTT
CDR3 protein: CASSLLSAGVNTEAFF

D gene: NA
clone size: few
V gene: TRBV7-6
J gene: TRBJ1-1
CDR3 DNA: TGTGCCAGCAGCCAAGGGTGGGGGCGGACTGAAGCTTTCTTT
CDR3 protein: CASSQGWGRTEAFF

D gene: NA
clone size: few
V gene: TRBV29-1
J gene: TRBJ2-2
CDR3 DNA: TGCAGCGTTACCGGGGACCTTAACACCGGGGAGCTGTTTTTT
CDR3 protein: CSVTGDLNTGELFF

D gene: NA
clone size: few
V gene: TRBV5-1
J gene: TRBJ1-1
CDR3 DNA: TGCGCCAGCAGCTTGGACGGGGGTGAAACTGAAGCTTTCTTT
CDR3 protein: CASSLDGGETEAFF

D gene: TRBD1
clone size: NA
V gene: TRBV7-3
J gene: TRBJ1-1
CDR3 DNA: TGTGCCAGCAGCACCGGACAGGGGGCGACCACTGAAGCTTTCTTT
CDR3 protein: CASSTGQGATTEAFF

D gene: TRBD2
clone size: few
V gene: TRBV11-2
J gene: TRBJ2-2
CDR3 DNA: TGTGCCAGCAGGAGACTAGCGGGTTCCTCCACCGGGGAGCTGTTTTTT
CDR3 protein: CASRRLAGSSTGELFF

D gene: TRBD1
clone size: many
V gene: TRBV12-3/TRBV12-4
J gene: TRBJ1-1
CDR3 DNA: TGTGCCAGCAGCAAACAGGGGGTTACTGAAGCTTTCTTT
CDR3 protein: CASSKQGVTEAFF

D gene: TRBD2
clone size: many
V gene: TRBV7-2
J gene: TRBJ2-1
CDR3 DNA: TGTGCCAGCAGCTTATACCGGGGGGACAATGAGCAGTTCTTC
CDR3 protein: CASSLYRGDNEQFF

D gene: NA
clone size: many
V gene: TRBV10-3
J gene: TRBJ1-2
CDR3 DNA: TGTGCCATCTCTTTGGGGGCCAACTATGGCTACACCTTC
CDR3 protein: CAISLGANYGYTF

D gene: NA
clone size: few
V gene: TRBV7-6
J gene: TRBJ1-2
CDR3 DNA: TGTGCCAGCAGCTTAGACATGACAGGTTCCTATGGCTACACCTTC
CDR3 protein: CASSLDMTGSYGYTF

D gene: NA
clone size: NA
V gene: TRBV7-9
J gene: TRBJ2-5
CDR3 DNA: TGTGCCAGCAGCTTAGGGTTCCAGGGGCGAGAGACCCAGTACTTC
CDR3 protein: CASSLGFQGRETQYF

D gene: NA
clone size: few
V gene: TRBV7-2
J gene: TRBJ1-2
CDR3 DNA: TGTGCCAGCAGCTCCGTAGCCTATGGCTACACCTTC
CDR3 protein: CASSSVAYGYTF

D gene: NA
clone size: NA
V gene: TRBV19
J gene: TRBJ2-7
CDR3 DNA: TGTGCCAGTAGTATCCCTATCACCGGGAACACTGTCGAGCAGTACTTC
CDR3 protein: CASSIPITGNTVEQYF

D gene: NA
clone size: many
V gene: TRBV20-1
J gene: TRBJ1-6
CDR3 DNA: TGCAGTGCTAGCACCAGGTATTCACCCCTCCACTTT
CDR3 protein: CSASTRYSPLHF